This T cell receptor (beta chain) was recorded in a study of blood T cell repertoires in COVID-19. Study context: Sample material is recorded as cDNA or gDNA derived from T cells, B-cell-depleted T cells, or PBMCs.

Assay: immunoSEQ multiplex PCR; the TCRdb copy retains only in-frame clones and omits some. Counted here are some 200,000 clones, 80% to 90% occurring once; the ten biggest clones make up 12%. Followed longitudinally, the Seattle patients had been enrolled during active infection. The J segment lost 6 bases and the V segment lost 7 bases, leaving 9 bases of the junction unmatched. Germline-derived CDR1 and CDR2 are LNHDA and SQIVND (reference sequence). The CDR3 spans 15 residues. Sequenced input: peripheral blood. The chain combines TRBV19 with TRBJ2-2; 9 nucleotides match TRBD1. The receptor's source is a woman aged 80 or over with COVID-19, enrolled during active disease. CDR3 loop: CASKGTGKEAGELFF. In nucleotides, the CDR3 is TGTGCCAGTAAAGGGACAGGGAAAGAAGCCGGGGAGCTGTTTTTT.